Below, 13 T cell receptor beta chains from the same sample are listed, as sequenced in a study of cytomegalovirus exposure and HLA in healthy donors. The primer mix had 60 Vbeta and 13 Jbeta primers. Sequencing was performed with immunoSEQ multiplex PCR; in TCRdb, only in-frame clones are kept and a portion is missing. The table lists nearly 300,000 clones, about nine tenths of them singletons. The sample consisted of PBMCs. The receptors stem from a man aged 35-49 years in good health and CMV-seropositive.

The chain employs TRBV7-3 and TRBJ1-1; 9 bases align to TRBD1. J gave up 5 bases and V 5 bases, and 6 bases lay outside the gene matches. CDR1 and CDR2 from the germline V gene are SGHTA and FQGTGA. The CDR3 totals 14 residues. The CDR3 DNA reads TGTGCCAGCAGCAGACAGGGGGGGGAGACTGAAGCTTTCTTT. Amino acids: CASSRQGGETEAFF.

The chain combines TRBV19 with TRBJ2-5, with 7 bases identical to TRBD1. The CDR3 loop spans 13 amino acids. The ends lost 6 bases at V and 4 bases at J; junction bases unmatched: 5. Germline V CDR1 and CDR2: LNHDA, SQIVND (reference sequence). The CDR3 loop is CASRKGAGETQYF. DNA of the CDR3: TGTGCCAGTAGGAAGGGGGCAGGAGAGACCCAGTACTTC.

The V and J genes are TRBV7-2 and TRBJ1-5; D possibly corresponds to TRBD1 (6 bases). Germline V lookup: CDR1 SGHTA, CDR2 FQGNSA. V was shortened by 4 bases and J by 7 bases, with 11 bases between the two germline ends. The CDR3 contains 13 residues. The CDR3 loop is CASSSGVQQPQHF. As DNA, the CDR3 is TGTGCCAGCAGCTCAGGGGTCCAGCAGCCCCAGCATTTT. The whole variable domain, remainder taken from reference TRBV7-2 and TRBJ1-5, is GAGVSQSPSNKVTEKGKDVELRCDPISGHTALYWYRQSLGQGLEFLIYFQGNSAPDKSGLPSDRFSAERTGGSVSTLTIQRTQQEDSAVYLCASSSGVQQPQHFGDGTRLSIL.

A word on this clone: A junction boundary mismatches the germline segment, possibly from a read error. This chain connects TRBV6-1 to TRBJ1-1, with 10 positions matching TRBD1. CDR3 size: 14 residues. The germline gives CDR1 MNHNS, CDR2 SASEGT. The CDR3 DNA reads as TGTGCCAGCTATCTGGGACAGGGGAACCCTGAAGCTTTCTTT. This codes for CASYLGQGNPEAFF.

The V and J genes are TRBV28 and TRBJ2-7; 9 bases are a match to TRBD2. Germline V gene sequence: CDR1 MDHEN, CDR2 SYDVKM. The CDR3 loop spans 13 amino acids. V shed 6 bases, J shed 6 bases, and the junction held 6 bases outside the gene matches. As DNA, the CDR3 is TGTGCCAGCAGGTTTGGCGGGAGGGGCGAGCAGTACTTC. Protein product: CASRFGGRGEQYF.

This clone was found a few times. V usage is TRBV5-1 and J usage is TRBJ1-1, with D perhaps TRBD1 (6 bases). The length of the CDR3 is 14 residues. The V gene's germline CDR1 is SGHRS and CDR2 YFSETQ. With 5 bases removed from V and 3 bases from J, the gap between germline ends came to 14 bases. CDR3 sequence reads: CASSSWDIDTEAFF. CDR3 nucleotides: TGCGCCAGCAGTTCCTGGGACATTGACACTGAAGCTTTCTTT.

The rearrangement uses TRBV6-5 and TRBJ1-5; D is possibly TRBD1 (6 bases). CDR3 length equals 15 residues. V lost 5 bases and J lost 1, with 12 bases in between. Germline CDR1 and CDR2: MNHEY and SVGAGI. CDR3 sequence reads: CASSRTVGSNQPQHF. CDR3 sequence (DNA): TGTGCCAGCAGTAGGACAGTAGGGAGCAATCAGCCCCAGCATTTT.

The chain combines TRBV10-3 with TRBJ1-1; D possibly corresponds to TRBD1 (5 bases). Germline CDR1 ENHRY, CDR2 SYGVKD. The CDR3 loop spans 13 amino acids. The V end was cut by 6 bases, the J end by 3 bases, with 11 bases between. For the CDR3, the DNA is TGTGCCATCAGGGGGACTTCGGACACTGAAGCTTTCTTT. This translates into CAIRGTSDTEAFF.

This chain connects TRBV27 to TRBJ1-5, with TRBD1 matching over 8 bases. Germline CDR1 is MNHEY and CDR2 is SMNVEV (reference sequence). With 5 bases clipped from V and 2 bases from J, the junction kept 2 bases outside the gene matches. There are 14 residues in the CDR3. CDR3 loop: CASSHRGGNQPQHF. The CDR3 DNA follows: TGTGCCAGCAGTCACAGGGGGGGCAATCAGCCCCAGCATTTT.

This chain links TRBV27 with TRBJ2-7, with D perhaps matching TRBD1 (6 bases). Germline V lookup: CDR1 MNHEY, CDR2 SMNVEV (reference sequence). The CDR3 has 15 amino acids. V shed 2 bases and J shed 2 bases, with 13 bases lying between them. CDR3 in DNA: TGTGCCAGCAGTTTAGTGGGGGCCGCTACCTACGAGCAGTACTTC. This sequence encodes CASSLVGAATYEQYF.

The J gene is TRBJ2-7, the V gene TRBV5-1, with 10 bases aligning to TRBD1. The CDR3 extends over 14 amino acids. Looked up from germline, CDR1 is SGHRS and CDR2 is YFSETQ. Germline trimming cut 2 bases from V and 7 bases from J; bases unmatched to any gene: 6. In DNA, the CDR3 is TGCGCCAGCAGCTTCGGGGGACAGGGGCGGGAGCAGTACTTC. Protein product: CASSFGGQGREQYF.

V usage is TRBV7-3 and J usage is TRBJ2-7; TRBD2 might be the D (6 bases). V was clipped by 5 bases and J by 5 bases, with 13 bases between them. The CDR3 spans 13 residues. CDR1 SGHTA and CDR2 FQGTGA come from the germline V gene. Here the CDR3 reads CASSRDWLDEQYF. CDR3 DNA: TGTGCCAGCAGCCGGGACTGGCTCGACGAGCAGTACTTC.

CDR3 nucleotides: TGTGCCAGCAGTGACTCGGATAGGGGGTCGTACAATGAGCAGTTCTTC. Translated, it gives CASSDSDRGSYNEQFF. The V call is TRBV6-4, the J call TRBJ2-1, with a tentative D call TRBD1 (6 bases). In germline, CDR1 is MRHNA, CDR2 SNTAGT. CDR3 length: 16 amino acids. The V end was cut by 0 bases, the J end by 4 bases, with 13 bases between.